This paragraph reports one T cell receptor (beta chain). The PCR made use of 60 Vbeta and 13 Jbeta primers. Produced via immunoSEQ multiplex PCR; TCRdb's table is partial and in-frame only. This table holds some 180,000 clones, around three quarters found once. These data originate in a study of cytomegalovirus exposure and HLA in healthy donors. Source material: PBMCs. The receptor was derived from a woman aged 30 to 39 in good health and CMV-seronegative.

The CDR3 nucleotides are TGTGCCAGCAGCTTGATCCCGGGACAGGGGGCTTCTAACTATGGCTACACCTTC. It is translated as CASSLIPGQGASNYGYTF. The chain couples TRBV5-4 to TRBJ1-2; 12 bases line up with TRBD1. Trimming took 1 base from V and 0 from J; bases not matched to a gene: 7. There are 18 residues in the CDR3. Germline V gene sequence: CDR1 SGHNT, CDR2 YYREEE (reference sequence).